This is a list of T cell receptor beta chains from one sample in a study of cytomegalovirus exposure and HLA in healthy donors. Produced via immunoSEQ multiplex PCR; TCRdb's table is partial and in-frame only. The sample records 100,000 to 150,000 clones, roughly 14% being singletons. Sequencing input: PBMCs. Source of these receptors: a woman younger than 30 in good health and CMV-seronegative. CDR3s include the opening cysteine and the closing phenylalanine or tryptophan. For some rows the clone size is stated as once, few or many, or as a class when expanded; others skip it.

size	V	J	CDR3
-	TRBV5-6	TRBJ1-2	CASSLQGPYGYTF
-	TRBV4-1	TRBJ2-5	CASSQTGTGAGETQYF
-	TRBV2	TRBJ2-5	CASRVGTVQETQYF
few	TRBV15	TRBJ2-5	CATSREGGAPETQYF
-	TRBV4-2	TRBJ2-1	CASSQEGPGTVASYNEQFF
-	TRBV9	TRBJ1-1	CASSAGHHPSEAFF
many	TRBV29-1	TRBJ1-5	CSVGRDSNQPQHF
-	TRBV15	TRBJ1-2	CATTGQPNYGYTF
-	TRBV28	TRBJ1-5	CASSSYRENQPQHF
-	TRBV29-1	TRBJ1-1	CSVGAANTEAFF
-	TRBV5-4	TRBJ1-1	CASSLEGGTEAFF
few	TRBV4-1	TRBJ1-6	CASSQVGGNYNSPLHF
-	TRBV11-2	TRBJ1-4	CASSLGGGTGEKLFF
once	TRBV14	TRBJ2-7	CASSHYSGFLGQYF
-	TRBV10-3	TRBJ1-2	CAISDQGNYGYTF
few	TRBV2	TRBJ2-5	CASREGHFTDQETQYF
many	TRBV7-3	TRBJ1-2	CASSLTHRGNYGYTF
-	TRBV7-2	TRBJ1-2	CASSPTGDYGYTF
-	TRBV19	TRBJ1-5	CASSGAGNSNQPQHF
-	TRBV29-1	TRBJ2-1	CSVAGLAGEYNEQFF
-	TRBV14	TRBJ1-2	CASSQDRGYGYTF
few	TRBV9	TRBJ1-2	CASSVNPMVDGYTF
-	TRBV7-9	TRBJ2-7	CASSFFTDRGYHEQYF
few	TRBV7-8	TRBJ1-6	CASSLPDGSSYNSPLHF
few	TRBV11-1	TRBJ2-2	CASSLELSTGELFF
-	TRBV6-1	TRBJ2-7	CASSEYKGVYEQYF
-	TRBV28	TRBJ1-4	CASSLQGVNEKLFF
-	TRBV29-1	TRBJ1-1	CSVARGLNTEAFF
-	TRBV27	TRBJ1-6	CASSLKGLGQGGPPLHF
few	TRBV11-3	TRBJ1-1	CASSLGAGRRTEAFF
few	TRBV7-7	TRBJ2-5	CASSHSGRGQETQYF
-	TRBV4-2	TRBJ2-2	CASSQEQSGGSGTGELFF
-	TRBV27	TRBJ1-4	CASSSTDREKLFF
few	TRBV6-1	TRBJ2-7	CASSRDFTPYEQYF
-	TRBV7-9	TRBJ2-5	CASSSLGGHSGMETQYF
-	TRBV15	TRBJ1-2	CATSRVGRGYTF